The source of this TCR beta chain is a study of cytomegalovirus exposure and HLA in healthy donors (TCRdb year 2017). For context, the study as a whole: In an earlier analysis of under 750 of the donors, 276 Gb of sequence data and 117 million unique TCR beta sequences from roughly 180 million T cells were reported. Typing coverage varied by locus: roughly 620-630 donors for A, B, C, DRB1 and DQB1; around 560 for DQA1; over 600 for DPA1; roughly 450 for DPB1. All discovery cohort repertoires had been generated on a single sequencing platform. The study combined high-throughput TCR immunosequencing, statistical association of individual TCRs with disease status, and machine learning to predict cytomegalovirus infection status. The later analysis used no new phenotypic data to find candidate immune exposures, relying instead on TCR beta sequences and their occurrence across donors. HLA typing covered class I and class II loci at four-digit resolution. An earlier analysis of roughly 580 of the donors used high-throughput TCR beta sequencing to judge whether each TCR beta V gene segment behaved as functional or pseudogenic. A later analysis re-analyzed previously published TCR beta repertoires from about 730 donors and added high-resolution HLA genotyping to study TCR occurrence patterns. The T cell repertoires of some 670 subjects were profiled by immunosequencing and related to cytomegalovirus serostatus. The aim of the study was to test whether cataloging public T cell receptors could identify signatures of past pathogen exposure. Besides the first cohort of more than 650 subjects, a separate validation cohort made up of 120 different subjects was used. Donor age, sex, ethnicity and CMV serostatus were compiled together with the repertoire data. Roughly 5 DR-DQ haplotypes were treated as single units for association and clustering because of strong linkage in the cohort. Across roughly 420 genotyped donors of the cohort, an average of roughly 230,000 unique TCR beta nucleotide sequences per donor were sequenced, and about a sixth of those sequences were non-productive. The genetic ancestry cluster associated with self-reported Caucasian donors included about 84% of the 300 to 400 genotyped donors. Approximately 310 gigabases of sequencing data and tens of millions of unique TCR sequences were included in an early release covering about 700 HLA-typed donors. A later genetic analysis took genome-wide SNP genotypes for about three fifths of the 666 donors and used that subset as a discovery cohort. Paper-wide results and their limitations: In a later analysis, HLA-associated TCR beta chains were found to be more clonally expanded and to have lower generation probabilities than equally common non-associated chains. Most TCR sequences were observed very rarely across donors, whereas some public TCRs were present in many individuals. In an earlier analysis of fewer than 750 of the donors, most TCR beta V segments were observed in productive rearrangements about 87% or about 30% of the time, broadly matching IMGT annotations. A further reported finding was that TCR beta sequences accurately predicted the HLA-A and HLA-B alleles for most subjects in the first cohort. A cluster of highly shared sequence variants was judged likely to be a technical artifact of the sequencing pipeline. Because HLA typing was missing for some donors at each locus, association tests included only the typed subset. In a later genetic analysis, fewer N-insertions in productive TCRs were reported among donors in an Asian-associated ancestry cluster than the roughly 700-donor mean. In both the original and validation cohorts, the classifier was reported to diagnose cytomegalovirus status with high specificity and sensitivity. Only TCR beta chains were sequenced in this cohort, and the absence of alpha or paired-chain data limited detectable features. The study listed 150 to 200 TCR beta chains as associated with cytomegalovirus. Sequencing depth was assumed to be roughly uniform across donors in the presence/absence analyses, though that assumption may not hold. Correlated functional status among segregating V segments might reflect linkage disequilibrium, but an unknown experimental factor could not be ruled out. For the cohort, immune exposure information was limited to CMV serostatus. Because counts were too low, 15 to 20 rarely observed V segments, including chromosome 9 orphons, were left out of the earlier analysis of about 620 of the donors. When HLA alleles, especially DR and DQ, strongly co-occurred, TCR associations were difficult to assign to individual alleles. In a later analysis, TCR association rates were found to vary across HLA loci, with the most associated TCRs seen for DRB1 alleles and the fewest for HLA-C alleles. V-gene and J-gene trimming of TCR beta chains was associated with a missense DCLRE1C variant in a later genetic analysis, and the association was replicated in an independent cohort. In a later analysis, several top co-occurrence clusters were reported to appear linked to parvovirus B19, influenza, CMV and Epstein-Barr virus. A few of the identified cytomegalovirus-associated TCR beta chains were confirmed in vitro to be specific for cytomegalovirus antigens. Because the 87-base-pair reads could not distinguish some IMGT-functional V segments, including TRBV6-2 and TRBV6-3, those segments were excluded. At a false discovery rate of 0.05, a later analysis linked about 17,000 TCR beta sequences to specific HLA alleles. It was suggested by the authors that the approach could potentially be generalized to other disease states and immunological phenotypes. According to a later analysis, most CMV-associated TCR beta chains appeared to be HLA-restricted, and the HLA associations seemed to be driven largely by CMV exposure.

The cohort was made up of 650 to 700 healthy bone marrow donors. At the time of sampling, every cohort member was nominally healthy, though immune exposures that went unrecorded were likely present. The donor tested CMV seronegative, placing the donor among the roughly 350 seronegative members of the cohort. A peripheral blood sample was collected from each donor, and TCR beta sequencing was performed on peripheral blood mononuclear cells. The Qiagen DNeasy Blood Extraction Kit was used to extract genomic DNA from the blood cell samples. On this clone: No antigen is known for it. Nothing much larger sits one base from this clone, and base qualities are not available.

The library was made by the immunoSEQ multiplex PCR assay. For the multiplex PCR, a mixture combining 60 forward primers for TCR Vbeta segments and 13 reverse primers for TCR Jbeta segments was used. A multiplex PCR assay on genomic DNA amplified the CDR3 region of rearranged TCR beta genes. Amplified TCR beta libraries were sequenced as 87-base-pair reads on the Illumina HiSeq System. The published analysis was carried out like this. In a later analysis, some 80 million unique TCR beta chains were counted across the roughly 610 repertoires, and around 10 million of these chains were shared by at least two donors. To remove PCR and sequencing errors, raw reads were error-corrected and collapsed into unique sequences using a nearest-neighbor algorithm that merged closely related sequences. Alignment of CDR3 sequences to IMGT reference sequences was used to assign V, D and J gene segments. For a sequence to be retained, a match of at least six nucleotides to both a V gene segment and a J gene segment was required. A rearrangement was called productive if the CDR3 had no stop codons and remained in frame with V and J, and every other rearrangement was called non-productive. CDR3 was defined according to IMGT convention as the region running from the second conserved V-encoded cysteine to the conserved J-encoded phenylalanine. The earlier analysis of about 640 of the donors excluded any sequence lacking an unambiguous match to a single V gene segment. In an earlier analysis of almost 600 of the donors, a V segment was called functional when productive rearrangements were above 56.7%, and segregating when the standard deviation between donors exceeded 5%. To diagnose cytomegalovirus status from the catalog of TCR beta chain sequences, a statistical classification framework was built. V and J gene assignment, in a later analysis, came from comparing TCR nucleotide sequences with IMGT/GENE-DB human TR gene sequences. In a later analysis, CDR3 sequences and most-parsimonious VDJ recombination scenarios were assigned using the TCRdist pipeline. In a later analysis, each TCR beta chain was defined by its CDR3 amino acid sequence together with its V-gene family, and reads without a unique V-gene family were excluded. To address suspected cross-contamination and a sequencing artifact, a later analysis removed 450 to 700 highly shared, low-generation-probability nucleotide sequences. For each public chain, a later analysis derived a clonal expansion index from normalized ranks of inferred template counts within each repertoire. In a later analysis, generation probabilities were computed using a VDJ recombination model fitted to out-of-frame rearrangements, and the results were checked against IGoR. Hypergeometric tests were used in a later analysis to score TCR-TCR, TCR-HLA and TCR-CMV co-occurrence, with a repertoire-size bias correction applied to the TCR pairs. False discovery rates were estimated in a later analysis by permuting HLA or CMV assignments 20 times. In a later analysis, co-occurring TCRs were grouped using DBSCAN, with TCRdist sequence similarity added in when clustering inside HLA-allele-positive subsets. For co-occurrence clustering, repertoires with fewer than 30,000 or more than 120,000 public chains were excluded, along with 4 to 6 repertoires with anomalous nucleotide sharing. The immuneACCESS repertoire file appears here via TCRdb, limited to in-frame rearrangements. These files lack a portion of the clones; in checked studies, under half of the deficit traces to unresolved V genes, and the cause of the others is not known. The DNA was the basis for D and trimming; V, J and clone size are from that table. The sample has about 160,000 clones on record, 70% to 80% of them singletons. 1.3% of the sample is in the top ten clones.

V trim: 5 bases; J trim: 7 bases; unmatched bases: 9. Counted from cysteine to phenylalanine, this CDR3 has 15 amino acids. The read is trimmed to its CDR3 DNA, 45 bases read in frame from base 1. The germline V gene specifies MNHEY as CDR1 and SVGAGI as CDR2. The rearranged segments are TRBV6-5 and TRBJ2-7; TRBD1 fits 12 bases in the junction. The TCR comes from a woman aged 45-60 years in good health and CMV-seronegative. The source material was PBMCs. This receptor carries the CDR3 CASSNWGQGALEQYF. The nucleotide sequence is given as TGTGCCAGCAGTAACTGGGGACAGGGGGCTTTGGAGCAGTACTTC.